The rows below give T cell receptor beta chains drawn from one sample of a study of blood T cell repertoires in COVID-19. Data came from immunoSEQ multiplex PCR; TCRdb stores just in-frame clones and leaves some out. The sample includes roughly 80,000 clones, almost 85% of them seen just once. Input material: peripheral blood. Receptors originate from a human donor in a cohort sampled during active COVID-19. The CDR3 runs from the conserved cysteine through the conserved F or W. Each record gives: J gene, clone size, D gene, V gene, CDR3 DNA, CDR3 protein. A D gene is named only where the DNA matches it firmly. The listing skips clone size in some rows; elsewhere it reads once, few, many or a size class.

J gene: TRBJ1-2; clone size: NA; D gene: NA; V gene: TRBV5-4; CDR3 DNA: TGTGCCAGCAGCTTGGGGGGGGGCTATGGCTACACCTTC; CDR3 protein: CASSLGGGYGYTF
J gene: TRBJ2-5; clone size: NA; D gene: TRBD2; V gene: TRBV7-6; CDR3 DNA: TGTGCCAGCAGCTTAGCTAGCGGGGGGTCCCAAGAGACCCAGTACTTC; CDR3 protein: CASSLASGGSQETQYF
J gene: TRBJ2-3; clone size: NA; D gene: TRBD2; V gene: TRBV4-1; CDR3 DNA: TGCGCCAGCAGCCAGCTCATGACTAGCGAGACAGATACGCAGTATTTT; CDR3 protein: CASSQLMTSETDTQYF
J gene: TRBJ1-1; clone size: NA; D gene: NA; V gene: TRBV19; CDR3 DNA: TGTGCCAGTAGAGTGACATATAACACTGAAGCTTTCTTT; CDR3 protein: CASRVTYNTEAFF
J gene: TRBJ1-3; clone size: NA; D gene: TRBD1; V gene: TRBV5-1; CDR3 DNA: TGCGCCAGCAGCTTTGAGGGGGCGCAAGGAAACACCATATATTTT; CDR3 protein: CASSFEGAQGNTIYF
J gene: TRBJ1-6; clone size: NA; D gene: NA; V gene: TRBV5-6; CDR3 DNA: TGTGCCAGCAGCTGGGGAGGGACTACTAATTCACCCCTCCACTTT; CDR3 protein: CASSWGGTTNSPLHF
J gene: TRBJ2-7; clone size: few; D gene: NA; V gene: TRBV6-6; CDR3 DNA: TGTGCCAGCAGGGGAGACGGGTCTTTGTACGAGCAGTACTTC; CDR3 protein: CASRGDGSLYEQYF
J gene: TRBJ1-4; clone size: NA; D gene: NA; V gene: TRBV20-1; CDR3 DNA: TGCAGTGCTAGTTCCGGTTCTAATGAAAAACTGTTTTTT; CDR3 protein: CSASSGSNEKLFF
J gene: TRBJ1-1; clone size: NA; D gene: NA; V gene: TRBV11-2; CDR3 DNA: TGTGCCAGCAGCTTGGGGGCGTTGAACACTGAAGCTTTCTTT; CDR3 protein: CASSLGALNTEAFF
J gene: TRBJ2-7; clone size: NA; D gene: NA; V gene: TRBV21-1; CDR3 DNA: TGTGCCAGCAGGACCGGGGGGGGGACTTCCTCCTACGAGCAGTACTTC; CDR3 protein: CASRTGGGTSSYEQYF
J gene: TRBJ1-5; clone size: NA; D gene: NA; V gene: TRBV24-1; CDR3 DNA: TGTGCCACCAGTGAGACCAGGTCAGGGGTAAATCAGCCCCAGCATTTT; CDR3 protein: CATSETRSGVNQPQHF
J gene: TRBJ1-2; clone size: NA; D gene: TRBD1; V gene: TRBV19; CDR3 DNA: TGTGCCAGTACCCCAGGGGGATCGAACTATGGCTACACCTTC; CDR3 protein: CASTPGGSNYGYTF
J gene: TRBJ1-2; clone size: few; D gene: NA; V gene: TRBV9; CDR3 DNA: TGTGCCAGCAGCGTAGGAGGGTCCGGCTACACCTTC; CDR3 protein: CASSVGGSGYTF
J gene: TRBJ2-5; clone size: NA; D gene: TRBD2; V gene: TRBV23-1; CDR3 DNA: TGCGCCAACGTACTGGGGCTAGCGGGGAAAGAGACCCAGTACTTC; CDR3 protein: CANVLGLAGKETQYF
J gene: TRBJ2-3; clone size: NA; D gene: NA; V gene: TRBV5-5; CDR3 DNA: TGTGCCAGCAGCTTGTTCTCCACAGATACGCAGTATTTT; CDR3 protein: CASSLFSTDTQYF
J gene: TRBJ2-5; clone size: NA; D gene: NA; V gene: TRBV5-1; CDR3 DNA: TGCGCCAGCAGCTCCCAACTTGGGACACAAGAGACCCAGTACTTC; CDR3 protein: CASSSQLGTQETQYF
J gene: TRBJ2-5; clone size: NA; D gene: TRBD2; V gene: TRBV4-1; CDR3 DNA: TGCGCCAGCAGCCAAGGGTTTAGCGGGGGGGCCTCGTACTTC; CDR3 protein: CASSQGFSGGASYF
J gene: TRBJ2-5; clone size: NA; D gene: TRBD1; V gene: TRBV24-1; CDR3 DNA: TGTGCCACCAGTGACCGGGGACAGGGGTCCCAAGAGACCCAGTACTTC; CDR3 protein: CATSDRGQGSQETQYF
J gene: TRBJ1-1; clone size: few; D gene: NA; V gene: TRBV5-6; CDR3 DNA: TGTGCCAGCAGTGAAGGGGGGGACACTGAAGCTTTCTTT; CDR3 protein: CASSEGGDTEAFF
J gene: TRBJ1-4; clone size: NA; D gene: TRBD1; V gene: TRBV2; CDR3 DNA: TGTGCCAGCAGTTGGGGACAGATTAATGAAAAACTGTTTTTT; CDR3 protein: CASSWGQINEKLFF
J gene: TRBJ2-3; clone size: once; D gene: NA; V gene: TRBV11-3; CDR3 DNA: TGTGCCAGCAGCCCAGTCCACAGCACAGATACGCAGTATTTT; CDR3 protein: CASSPVHSTDTQYF
J gene: TRBJ2-2; clone size: once; D gene: NA; V gene: TRBV5-4; CDR3 DNA: TGTGCCAGCAGCTATGGTGGAGGCACCGGGGAGCTGTTTTTT; CDR3 protein: CASSYGGGTGELFF
J gene: TRBJ2-5; clone size: few; D gene: TRBD1; V gene: TRBV7-2; CDR3 DNA: TGTGCCAGCAGCATTGGGGCAGGGGGGACCCAGTACTTC; CDR3 protein: CASSIGAGGTQYF
J gene: TRBJ1-1; clone size: NA; D gene: TRBD1; V gene: TRBV7-9; CDR3 DNA: TGTGCCAGCAGCACACAGGGGACTGAAGCTTTCTTT; CDR3 protein: CASSTQGTEAFF
J gene: TRBJ1-1; clone size: NA; D gene: NA; V gene: TRBV29-1; CDR3 DNA: TGCAGCGCAAGGACAGACAACACTGAAGCTTTCTTT; CDR3 protein: CSARTDNTEAFF
J gene: TRBJ1-4; clone size: NA; D gene: NA; V gene: TRBV6-6; CDR3 DNA: TGTGCCAGCATAACCTCAGGGGCAGCGGTGGGCGAAAAACTGTTTTTT; CDR3 protein: CASITSGAAVGEKLFF
J gene: TRBJ1-6; clone size: NA; D gene: NA; V gene: TRBV6-5; CDR3 DNA: TGTGCCAGCAGCGGGGGGGTCACCTATAATTCACCCCTCCACTTT; CDR3 protein: CASSGGVTYNSPLHF
J gene: TRBJ1-1; clone size: NA; D gene: NA; V gene: TRBV2; CDR3 DNA: TGTGCCAGCAGTGTACAGAACACTGAAGCTTTCTTT; CDR3 protein: CASSVQNTEAFF
J gene: TRBJ2-7; clone size: NA; D gene: NA; V gene: TRBV3-1/TRBV3-2; CDR3 DNA: TGTGCCAGCAGCCAAAGGACTCCCTACGAGCAGTACTTC; CDR3 protein: CASSQRTPYEQYF
J gene: TRBJ2-3; clone size: NA; D gene: NA; V gene: TRBV10-1; CDR3 DNA: TGCGCCACCAAATCGCTAGCGACTGGGCCGGAAGATACGCAGTATTTT; CDR3 protein: CATKSLATGPEDTQYF
J gene: TRBJ2-3; clone size: NA; D gene: NA; V gene: TRBV5-1; CDR3 DNA: TGCGCCAGCAGCTGGACCTCGGGGATCACAGATACGCAGTATTTT; CDR3 protein: CASSWTSGITDTQYF